This TCR beta chain was documented in a study of shared clonotypes between healthy human individuals. The CDR3 spans 16 residues. The V gene's germline CDR1 is SGHTA and CDR2 FQGTGA. V lost 3 bases and J 0 bases, leaving 14 bases between the germline ends. Genomic DNA belonging to each subset was distributed in equal measure over several immunoSEQ plates. Sorted-subset replicate PCR reactions contained around 220 ng DNA, corresponding to some 29,000 T cell genomes. TCRdb's table, derived via immunoSEQ multiplex PCR, lists solely in-frame clones and lacks some. There are around 2.5 million clones in the sample; 93% occur only once, and around 0.4% lies in the top ten.

The sequenced material came from naive CD4+ T cells from PBMCs. As for subset: CD45RA+ positively selected. The sequence was collected from a man aged 18-30 years in good health. Some clones in this sample may be carry-over from other donors' samples. This chain joins TRBV7-3 and TRBJ1-1; D not certain. CDR3 bases: TGTGCCAGCAGCTTGTTCCCTGGTGATTTGAACACTGAAGCTTTCTTT. As protein: CASSLFPGDLNTEAFF.